This T cell receptor (beta chain) was obtained from a study of T-cell memory formation after mild COVID-19. Study at large: Clustering of TCRs was largely donor specific.

This clonotype was recorded a few times. No antigen is known for it. V lost 1 base and J 6 bases, leaving 13 bases between the germline ends. Germline CDR1 is DFQATT and CDR2 is SNEGSKA (reference sequence). The CDR3 covers 14 residues. Regarding the study as a whole: Contracting CD8+ clones were enriched in EMRA, CD4+ mainly in CM and EM. Balance between CD4 and CD8 was seen in clones contracting day 15 to 85, and a CD4+ lean was seen in later expanders.

TCRdb used MiXCR to reprocess the 5' RACE reads, holding one entry per CDR3 protein. The sample holds about 600,000 distinct CDR3 sequences, about 20% seen once. V usage is TRBV20-1 and J usage is TRBJ2-1; perhaps TRBD2 as D (6 bases). The TCR was taken from an adult woman who had mild COVID-19 (a few samples of this study predate the infection). Cell type and time point are not known. The sequenced sample consisted of PBMCs or a T cell subset sorted from them (not recorded which). The CDR3 spells CSARGVGLLNEQFF. The CDR3 nucleotides are TGCAGTGCTAGAGGTGTGGGACTCCTCAATGAGCAGTTCTTC.